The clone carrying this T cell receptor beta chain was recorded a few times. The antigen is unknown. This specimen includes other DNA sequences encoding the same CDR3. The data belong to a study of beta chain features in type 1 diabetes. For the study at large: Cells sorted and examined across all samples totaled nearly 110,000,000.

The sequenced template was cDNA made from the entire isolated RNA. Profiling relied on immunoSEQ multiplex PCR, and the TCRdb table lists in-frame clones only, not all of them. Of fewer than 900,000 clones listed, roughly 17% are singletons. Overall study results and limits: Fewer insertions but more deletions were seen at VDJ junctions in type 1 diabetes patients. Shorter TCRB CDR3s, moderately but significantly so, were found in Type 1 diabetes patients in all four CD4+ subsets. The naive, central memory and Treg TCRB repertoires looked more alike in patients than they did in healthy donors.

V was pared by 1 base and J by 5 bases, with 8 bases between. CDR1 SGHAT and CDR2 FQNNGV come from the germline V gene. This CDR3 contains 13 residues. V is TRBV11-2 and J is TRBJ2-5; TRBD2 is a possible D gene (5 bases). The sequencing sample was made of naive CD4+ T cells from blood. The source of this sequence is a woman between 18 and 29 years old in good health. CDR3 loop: CASSLAGSETQYF. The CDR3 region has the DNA TGTGCCAGCAGCTTAGCGGGGTCCGAGACCCAGTACTTC.